This T cell receptor (beta chain) was retrieved from a study of CD8 T cells in ankylosing spondylitis listed by TCRdb under 2017. Notes on the research overall: T cell receptor beta repertoires were profiled in healthy donors and ankylosing spondylitis patients so that disease-linked TCR variants could be found. The whole study cohort included 85 to 120 healthy donors and 25 or so ankylosing spondylitis patients. Samples of peripheral blood were taken, and for ankylosing spondylitis patients, synovial fluid was collected as well.

Trimming removed 6 bases from V and 1 base from J, leaving 10 bases between the germline ends. The CDR3, from cysteine to phenylalanine, totals 13 residues. The read is trimmed to its CDR3 DNA, 39 bases read in frame from base 1. According to the germline V gene (reference sequence), CDR1 reads LNHDA and CDR2 reads SQIVND. Sequencing was performed on an Illumina HiSeq 2500. Quantitative 5'-RACE with molecular barcodes was used to prepare TCR beta libraries. From the authors' description of their analysis: To identify disease-linked TCR variants, a new computational method was used, one built on a probabilistic model of VDJ rearrangement. TCRdb applied fastp at Q25 and MiXCR to the public reads, then kept only in-frame beta chains. Every distinct CDR3 protein forms one entry, paired with its most common genes and DNA. TCRdb, not the original authors, processed these V and J calls. For this sample the table gives about 540,000 distinct CDR3 sequences, of which roughly 13% were detected only once. Of the sample, around 7% falls within the top ten clones.

The research as a whole found: Blood from ankylosing spondylitis patients appeared to be characterized by a TCR beta motif made up of 8 or 9 highly homologous amino acid variants. The disease-linked clones showed a CD8+ phenotype and occurred at relatively low frequencies in peripheral blood. Some of the motif variants had been reported before in the synovial fluid and blood of reactive arthritis patients, a finding that suggests common disease-initiation mechanisms. Significant enrichment of the disease-linked clones was reported in matched synovial fluid samples from ankylosing spondylitis patients.

This clonotype has a count of ten or more. The antigen it recognizes is unknown. The sample holds no much larger clone one base away, and base qualities are not on file. This sequence was found in a male donor with ankylosing spondylitis. The source material was blood, either unsorted or a sorted T cell fraction (not recorded which). The chain employs TRBV19 and TRBJ2-7; the D gene is unclear. The base sequence is TGTGCCAGTAGGAGGACGGATTCCTACGAGCAGTACTTC. Translated, this is CASRRTDSYEQYF.